This T cell receptor beta chain comes out of a study of T cells after posttransplantation cyclophosphamide. Only in-frame clones appear in the TCRdb table, and some are missing; sequencing was by immunoSEQ multiplex PCR. The table records approximately 32,000 clones, 85% to 90% of them present only once. Note on this clone: Its antigen remains unidentified.

General study findings and limits: Tissue-infiltrating T cells from skin or gut overlapped little with blood T cells. Recipient CMV seropositivity and CMV reactivation strongly tracked TRB clonality.

The V gene's germline CDR1 is KGHSH and CDR2 LQKENI. Trimming cost V 2 bases and J 2 bases, with 7 bases left between them. The CDR3 has 13 amino acids. Input material: PBMCs. The V call is TRBV18, the J call TRBJ2-7; possible D gene TRBD2, 5 bases. This TCR was recovered from a woman between 40 and 55 years old with a blood cancer, CMV-positive, and with a related stem cell donor. CDR3 sequence: CASSPERAYEQYF. The DNA for the CDR3 is TGTGCCAGCTCACCAGAGAGGGCCTACGAGCAGTACTTC.